This record looks at one T cell receptor beta chain sequence and its context. Its antigen is undetermined. This record comes from a study of blood T cells in healthy people across ages. Study results and caveats: Naive and antigen-experienced cells could not be conclusively compared, given unsorted PBMCs.

The germline gives CDR1 MNHEY, CDR2 SVGEGT. Trimming removed 5 bases at V and 1 base at J, with 11 bases between. CDR3 size: 14 residues. A sample-barcoded 5' primer and a J-beta primer mix were used in a second PCR of roughly 7 to 11 cycles. Sequencing of every sample gave 2.5 million or more CDR3-containing paired-end reads. TCRdb analysed the 5' RACE reads with MiXCR anew, one entry per CDR3 protein. There are around 800,000 distinct CDR3 sequences in the sample; around 62% occur only once, and 25% to 35% lies in the top ten. Donor samples were obtained from healthy Caucasian individuals from Russia, aged about 6 to 100.

The clonotype was recovered from a man younger than 45 in good health. What was sequenced was blood. The chain combines TRBV6-2 or TRBV6-3 with TRBJ2-5; D possibly corresponds to TRBD2 (6 bases). The CDR3 loop reads CASSPRTTQETQYF. The CDR3, as DNA: TGTGCCAGCAGTCCTCGGACTACCCAAGAGACCCAGTACTTC.